The sequence of this T cell receptor beta chain was determined in a study of control samples from healthy donors and cancer patients. TCRdb keeps only in-frame clones here, not all; method: immunoSEQ multiplex PCR. The table has 140,000 or so clones, around 94% seen once. V lost 2 bases and J lost 2; bases outside the gene matches: 4. CDR3 size: 16 residues. Germline V gives CDR1 ENHRY, CDR2 SYGVKD. The sample consisted of PBMCs. V usage is TRBV10-3 and J usage is TRBJ2-2; 8 bases align to TRBD1. This TCR was sampled from a man in his fifties or sixties with colorectal cancer. CDR3 in amino acids: CAISEGQGSNTGELFF. CDR3 sequence (DNA): TGTGCCATCAGTGAGGGACAGGGAAGTAACACCGGGGAGCTGTTTTTT.